The next 32 T cell receptor beta chains were all read from a single sample in a study of early T cells in non-severe SARS-CoV-2 infection. TCRdb passed the 5' RACE reads through MiXCR, listing each CDR3 protein once. The table lists fewer than 110,000 distinct CDR3 sequences, 11% of them singletons. Sequenced sample: whole blood. The receptors originated from an adult who was a healthcare worker with PCR-confirmed SARS-CoV-2 infection or an uninfected control (not recorded which).

The chain links TRBV5-1 to TRBJ1-2; D gene ambiguous. V was cut by 0 bases and J by 3 bases, with 12 bases left in between. The CDR3 sequence is 15 residues long. Germline assignment: CDR1 SGHRS and CDR2 YFSETQ. CDR3 in amino acids: CASSLGGVGHYGYTF. CDR3 DNA: TGCGCCAGCAGCTTGGGAGGCGTAGGTCACTATGGCTACACCTTC.

This clonotype showed up just a few times. This chain connects TRBV2 to TRBJ2-5; possibly TRBD2 for D (5 bases). This CDR3 is 12 amino acids long. Trimming took off 3 bases at V and 7 bases at J, with 9 bases between the two ends. Germline CDR1 SNHLY, CDR2 FYNNEI. In nucleotides, the CDR3 is TGTGCCAGCAGTGAGGCCGGGGTGACCCAGTACTTC. Its protein product is CASSEAGVTQYF.

The chain recombines TRBV5-1 with TRBJ2-7, with D uncertain. Deletions cut 0 bases from V and 5 bases from J, with 6 bases between. The germline V gene encodes CDR1 SGHRS and CDR2 YFSETQ. The length of the CDR3 is 12 residues. CDR3 loop: CASSLGYDEQYF. In nucleotides, the CDR3 is TGCGCCAGCAGCTTGGGATACGACGAGCAGTACTTC.

This clonotype was seen more than once but under ten times. V usage is TRBV21-1 and J usage is TRBJ2-1. TRBV21-1 constitutes a pseudogene. The CDR3 runs to 14 residues. The CDR3 protein is CASSRRFPYNEQFF. Written as DNA, the CDR3 is TGTGCCAGCAGCAGACGGTTCCCCTACAATGAGCAGTTCTTC.

This clonotype was observed at least ten times. This chain joins TRBV2 and TRBJ2-3, with D maybe TRBD1 (5 bases). This CDR3 region has 14 residues. From germline, CDR1 is SNHLY and CDR2 FYNNEI. The V and J ends lost 0 bases and 1 base respectively, with 5 bases between them. CDR3: CASSEAQGTDTQYF. The CDR3 coding sequence is TGTGCCAGCAGTGAAGCACAGGGCACAGATACGCAGTATTTT.

This rearrangement joins TRBV7-9 to TRBJ2-2; 9 positions agree with TRBD1. With 5 bases clipped from V and 1 base from J, the junction kept 5 bases outside the gene matches. This CDR3 has 16 amino acids. Looked up from germline, CDR1 is SEHNR and CDR2 is FQNEAQ (reference sequence). CDR3 loop: CASSLQGAGNTGELFF. CDR3 nucleotides: TGTGCCAGCAGCCTACAGGGGGCCGGGAACACCGGGGAGCTGTTTTTT.

This clonotype was recorded many times. The CDR3 is CASGYEQYF. CDR3 sequence (DNA): TGTGCCAGCGGTTACGAGCAGTACTTC. The rearrangement joins TRBV28 to TRBJ2-7, with no clear D. V was clipped by 8 bases and J by 4 bases, with 3 bases between them. The CDR3 is 9 amino acids. Germline V CDR1 and CDR2: MDHEN, SYDVKM.

Ten or more counts support this clonotype. The chain is built from TRBV28 and TRBJ1-3, with D unresolved. V gave up 7 bases and J gave up 8 bases, with 12 bases separating them. CDR3 length: 12 residues. Germline loops: CDR1 MDHEN, CDR2 SYDVKM. Here the CDR3 reads CASTRYADTIYF. The CDR3 nucleotides are TGTGCCAGCACGAGGTATGCGGACACCATATATTTT.

The chain uses TRBV27 and TRBJ2-7; D ambiguous. Germline values: CDR1 MNHEY, CDR2 SMNVEV (reference sequence). CDR3 length: 15 residues. V lost 11 bases, J lost 0 bases, and 20 bases lay in between. The CDR3 nucleotides read TGTGCCTTTACCTGTAGAGTTCTATTCTCCTACGAGCAGTACTTC. It specifies CAFTCRVLFSYEQYF.

This chain's CDR3 is CASSHRRPLAGDSPLHF. Here the CDR3 DNA reads TGTGCCAGCAGTCACCGGCGACCCTTGGCTGGGGATTCACCCCTCCACTTT. The J gene is TRBJ1-6, the V gene TRBV6-5; D ambiguous. Per germline, CDR1 MNHEY and CDR2 SVGAGI. The V and J ends lost 5 bases and 8 bases respectively, with 22 bases between them. This CDR3 contains 17 residues.

This clonotype has only a few counts. The rearrangement links TRBV30 to TRBJ2-7, with 12 bases fitting TRBD1. The CDR3 runs 12 residues. Germline assignment: CDR1 GTSNPN and CDR2 SVGIG (reference sequence). V lost 8 bases, J lost 6 bases, and 5 bases stayed unmatched. CDR3 protein: CAGTGGSSEQYF. Here the CDR3 DNA reads TGTGCCGGGACAGGGGGCTCAAGCGAGCAGTACTTC. The whole variable domain, remainder taken from reference TRBV30 and TRBJ2-7, is SQTIHQWPATLVQPVGSPLSLECTVEGTSNPNLYWYRQAAGRGLQLLFYSVGIGQISSEVPQNLSASRPQDRQFILSSKKLLLSDSGFYLCAGTGGSSEQYFGPGTRLTVT.

Remarks on this clonotype: A much bigger clone sits one base away, suggesting this may be a read error. V gene TRBV7-9 combines with J gene TRBJ2-5; unclear D gene. The germline V gene has CDR1 SEHNR and CDR2 FQNEAQ (reference sequence). The CDR3 has 14 amino acids. CDR3 in amino acids: CACSQITLQETQYF. DNA of the CDR3: TGTGCCTGCAGCCAAATAACGCTCCAAGAGACCCAGTACTTC.

The chain is built from TRBV28 and TRBJ2-1; D not resolved. Germline V lookup: CDR1 MDHEN, CDR2 SYDVKM. Deletions cut 3 bases from V and 7 bases from J, with 7 bases between. The CDR3 sequence is 12 residues long. The CDR3 DNA reads TGTGCCAGCAGTTTCCCCAAAAATGAGCAGTTCTTC. The encoded protein is CASSFPKNEQFF.

This clonotype has more than one count but fewer than ten. V and J are TRBV5-1 and TRBJ2-3; D call uncertain. The CDR3 runs 14 residues. Per the germline V gene, CDR1 is SGHRS and CDR2 is YFSETQ. With 4 bases removed from V and 3 bases from J, the gap between germline ends came to 12 bases. The CDR3 spells CASSPLTETDTQYF. For the CDR3, the DNA is TGCGCCAGCAGCCCGCTGACGGAAACAGATACGCAGTATTTT.

The chain employs TRBV19 and TRBJ2-1; 8 nucleotides agree with TRBD2. The CDR3 contains 16 residues. Looked up from germline, CDR1 is LNHDA and CDR2 is SQIVND (reference sequence). V was pared by 7 bases and J by 6 bases, with 14 bases of the junction left unmatched. As DNA, the CDR3 is TGTGCCAGTATAAGGGGTGCGGGACTAGTGGGCAATGAGCAGTTCTTC. Its translation is CASIRGAGLVGNEQFF.

This clonotype was seen repeatedly, ten times or more. The CDR3: CAISEIGDRDRDSEQYF. The CDR3 DNA sequence: TGTGCCATCAGTGAGATTGGGGACCGAGACAGGGACAGCGAGCAGTACTTC. J is TRBJ2-7 and V is TRBV10-3; 7 bases align to TRBD1. The J segment lost 6 bases and the V segment lost 2 bases, leaving 16 bases of the junction unmatched. CDR1 and CDR2 (germline): ENHRY, SYGVKD. This CDR3 is 17 amino acids long.

This clonotype was found many times. The chain couples TRBV28 to TRBJ2-1; 8 bases are shared with TRBD1. Germline V gives CDR1 MDHEN, CDR2 SYDVKM. The CDR3 consists of 12 residues. V lost 7 bases, J lost 11 bases, and 7 bases stayed unmatched. The CDR3 here is CASTPDRDKQFF. In DNA form, the CDR3 reads TGTGCCAGCACCCCGGACAGGGACAAGCAGTTCTTC.

In this sample, this clonotype turned up many times. The gene calls are TRBV6-1 and TRBJ1-2, with 9 bases that match TRBD1. V dropped 5 bases and J dropped 3; count of bases not matched to a gene: 4. The CDR3 loop spans 14 amino acids. CDR1 is MNHNS and CDR2 is SASEGT in the germline V gene. The CDR3 nucleotides are TGTGCCAGCAGTAGGGGACAGGGCTACTATGGCTACACCTTC. Amino acid sequence: CASSRGQGYYGYTF.

Ten or more counts support this clonotype. V gene TRBV5-6 combines with J gene TRBJ2-7; D uncertain. There are 14 residues in the CDR3. Germline V lookup: CDR1 SGHDT, CDR2 YYEEEE. Deletions cut 0 bases from V and 6 bases from J, with 13 bases between. In DNA, the CDR3 is TGTGCCAGCAGCTTGGACCCAGTGAGTCCCGAGCAGTACTTC. Translation: CASSLDPVSPEQYF. Full variable domain (rest looked up from reference TRBV5-6 and TRBJ2-7): DAGVTQSPTHLIKTRGQQVTLRCSPKSGHDTVSWYQQALGQGPQFIFQYYEEEERQRGNFPDRFSGHQFPNYSSELNVNALLLGDSALYLCASSLDPVSPEQYFGPGTRLTVT.

The table lists this clonotype with many counts. This chain links TRBV5-5 with TRBJ1-6; D gene unclear. The germline CDR1 and CDR2 sequences are SGHKS and YYEKEE (reference sequence). The CDR3 has 17 residues. Trimming took off 0 bases at V and 0 bases at J, with 10 bases between the two ends. CDR3 DNA: TGTGCCAGCAGCTTGGTGAGCAGAAGCTCCTATAATTCACCCCTCCACTTT. As protein: CASSLVSRSSYNSPLHF.

In its sample, this clonotype was seen many times. J is TRBJ1-5 and V is TRBV6-5, with a tentative D call TRBD1 (6 bases). This CDR3 is 15 amino acids long. Germline CDR1 reads MNHEY; CDR2 reads SVGAGI. V lost 6 bases to trimming and J lost 4 bases, with 16 bases between them. This CDR3 reads CASRRDRRLNQPQHF. In nucleotides, the CDR3 is TGTGCCAGCAGAAGAGACAGGAGGCTAAATCAGCCCCAGCATTTT.

The chain couples TRBV7-9 to TRBJ1-1, with D perhaps TRBD1 (6 bases). Trimming stripped 6 bases from V and 6 bases from J, with 17 bases between. This CDR3 has 14 amino acids. Germline V gene data show CDR1 as SEHNR and CDR2 as FQNEAQ (reference sequence). The CDR3 protein is CASRSTGRHAEAFF. CDR3 DNA sequence: TGTGCCAGCAGAAGCACAGGGAGGCACGCTGAAGCTTTCTTT.

The table lists this clonotype with a few counts. The chain links TRBV25-1 to TRBJ1-5; D might be TRBD1 (5 bases). This CDR3 is built from 12 residues. The V end was cut by 2 bases, the J end by 10 bases, with 9 bases between. Germline CDR1 and CDR2: MGHDK and SYGVNS. CDR3 nucleotides: TGTGCCAGCAGTGAAAGGGACGGTCCCCAGCATTTT. Protein sequence: CASSERDGPQHF.

This clonotype was recorded many times. The V call is TRBV10-1, the J call TRBJ1-1; D is uncertain. The germline CDR1 and CDR2 sequences are WNHNN and SYGVQD (reference sequence). V was trimmed by 2 bases and J by 3 bases, leaving 7 bases between them. There are 13 residues in the CDR3. CDR3 in amino acids: CASSEARDTEAFF. The CDR3 bases are TGCGCCAGCAGTGAGGCCCGCGACACTGAAGCTTTCTTT.

The chain employs TRBV10-2 and TRBJ2-7, with D maybe TRBD2 (6 bases). The CDR3 consists of 15 residues. CDR1 is WSHSY and CDR2 is SAAADI in the germline V gene. Between the trimmed V and J ends, which lost 2 bases and 3 bases, there was a span of 14 bases. CDR3 DNA sequence: TGCGCCAGCAGTGAGAATATACTAGCTCTCTACGAGCAGTACTTC. Translating gives CASSENILALYEQYF.

This clonotype has a handful of counts. The chain carries TRBV6-2 or TRBV6-3 and TRBJ1-5, with no clear D. CDR1 MNHEY and CDR2 SVGEGT come from the germline V gene. Trimming cost V 6 bases and J 5 bases, with 20 bases left between them. The CDR3 is 16 amino acids. The CDR3: CASSPDVEAHHQPQHF. For the CDR3, the DNA is TGTGCCAGCAGCCCCGACGTAGAGGCTCACCATCAGCCCCAGCATTTT.

In this sample, this clonotype turned up many times. The chain links TRBV28 to TRBJ1-5, with 10 bases fitting TRBD1. The CDR3 runs to 14 residues. Germline trimming cut 4 bases from V and 8 bases from J; bases unmatched to any gene: 5. The germline gives CDR1 MDHEN, CDR2 SYDVKM. The CDR3 region is CASSSDRGWKPQHF. CDR3 nucleotide sequence: TGTGCCAGCAGTTCGGACAGGGGGTGGAAGCCCCAGCATTTT.

On this clonotype itself: This may stem from a read error, because a much larger clone lies one nucleotide away. The J gene is TRBJ1-2, the V gene TRBV7-2, with D unresolved. This CDR3 is built from 12 residues. Germline CDR1 is SGHTA and CDR2 is FQGNSA. The CDR3: CASSWADYSYTF. The CDR3 nucleotides are TGTGCCAGCAGCTGGGCAGACTATAGCTACACCTTC.

The chain recombines TRBV6-5 with TRBJ2-5; 10 bases fit TRBD2. CDR1 and CDR2 (germline): MNHEY, SVGAGI. The CDR3 loop spans 14 amino acids. Unmatched junction bases numbered 1, after V lost 4 bases and J lost 2 bases. This CDR3 reads CASSSTSGQETQYF. DNA of the CDR3: TGTGCCAGCAGTTCGACTAGCGGGCAAGAGACCCAGTACTTC.

This clonotype has only a few counts. The CDR3, as DNA: TGTGCCAGCAGCTTAAACCCCACCCCCCGGGGAAGCACTAACTATGGCTACACCTTC. Amino acids: CASSLNPTPRGSTNYGYTF. This sequence joins TRBV11-2 and TRBJ1-2; no reliable D call. The CDR3 has 19 residues. Germline V lookup: CDR1 SGHAT, CDR2 FQNNGV. Deletions cut 2 bases from V and 0 bases from J, with 22 bases between.

On this clonotype: A read error may produce the germline difference seen at one junction end. This chain links TRBV13 with TRBJ2-1, with TRBD2 matching 9 bases. This CDR3 has 15 amino acids. Per germline, CDR1 PRHDT and CDR2 FYEKMQ (reference sequence). This CDR3 reads CAGSLVAGGTNEQFF. The CDR3 DNA is TGTGCCGGCAGCTTAGTCGCGGGAGGGACCAATGAGCAGTTCTTC.

This clonotype was detected ten times or more. The chain links TRBV12-3 or TRBV12-4 to TRBJ2-7, with TRBD2 matching over 7 bases. The CDR3 covers 14 residues. V trimming: 4 bases; J trimming: 0 bases; junction bases outside the gene matches: 3. CDR3 residues: CASSSGTNSYEQYF. CDR3 bases: TGTGCCAGCAGTTCCGGGACTAACTCCTACGAGCAGTACTTC.